A selection of T cell receptor beta chains follows, all from one sample in a study of radiotherapy plus CTLA-4 blockade in lung cancer. Profiling relied on immunoSEQ multiplex PCR, and the TCRdb table lists in-frame clones only, not all of them. The sample has over 60,000 clones, around 87% seen once. Here the sequenced sample was peripheral blood, taken from a patient treated with radiotherapy plus ipilimumab. The receptors shown here come from a human donor with non-small cell lung cancer who had stable disease on radiotherapy plus ipilimumab. Each CDR3 is given with its conserved first and last residue. D genes are given only for firm matches. Expanded clones are given a class, and other clones once, few, many or no size at all.

V,J,D,size,DNA,CDR3
TRBV4-2,TRBJ2-1,TRBD2,.,TGTGCCAGCAGCCCTTTAGCGGGGGGGCGGGATGAGCAGTTCTTC,CASSPLAGGRDEQFF
TRBV5-1,TRBJ2-3,TRBD1,.,TGCGCCAGCAGCTTGGACAGGGGTATGGATACGCAGTATTTT,CASSLDRGMDTQYF
TRBV29-1,TRBJ2-1,.,.,TGCAGCGTTGGGGCCTTCTCCTACAATGAGCAGTTCTTC,CSVGAFSYNEQFF
TRBV13,TRBJ2-5,.,few,TGTGCCAGCAGCTTGGGGGATCTAGGGGAGACCCAGTACTTC,CASSLGDLGETQYF
TRBV7-7,TRBJ2-5,TRBD1,.,TGTGCTAGCAGTGTCGACAGGGGCTCAGAGACCCAGTACTTC,CASSVDRGSETQYF
TRBV5-5,TRBJ1-1,.,.,TGTGCCAGCAGCTCTGAACCGTACACTGAAGCTTTCTTT,CASSSEPYTEAFF
TRBV5-1,TRBJ2-4,TRBD1,.,TGCGCCAGCAGCTTAGGGGGCGCCGGGGACATTCAGTACTTC,CASSLGGAGDIQYF
TRBV7-9,TRBJ2-7,TRBD1,.,TGTGCCAGCAGCCCCGGGACAGGGGGCTTCTACGAGCAGTACTTC,CASSPGTGGFYEQYF
TRBV5-1,TRBJ1-1,TRBD1,.,TGCGCCAGCAGCTTATTACAGGGGGCATCAGCAAGGGCTGAAGCTTTCTTT,CASSLLQGASARAEAFF
TRBV28,TRBJ1-2,TRBD1,.,TGTGCCAGCAGTTTAACCGGGACAGGGGGATCTGGCTACACCTTC,CASSLTGTGGSGYTF
TRBV1,TRBJ2-5,.,.,TGCACCAGCAGCCAAAGCGGGGCCCAAGAGACCCAGTACTTC,CTSSQSGAQETQYF
TRBV2,TRBJ1-4,TRBD1,.,TGTGCCAGCACTGTGCAGGGGGTTAATGAAAAACTGTTTTTT,CASTVQGVNEKLFF
TRBV2,TRBJ2-7,TRBD1,.,TGTGCCAGCAGCCCGGACAGGGAGCACGAGCAGTACTTC,CASSPDREHEQYF
TRBV5-1,TRBJ2-1,TRBD2,.,TGCGCCAGCAGACTTGGACTAGCGGGGGAGAGCAATGAGCAGTTCTTC,CASRLGLAGESNEQFF
TRBV5-6,TRBJ2-6,TRBD1,once,TGTGCCAGCAGCCTCCAGGGGGCTGGGGCCAACGTCCTGACTTTC,CASSLQGAGANVLTF
TRBV21-1,TRBJ2-3,.,.,TGTGCCAGCAGCAAACTGGCTAGCGGGAGCGTCTATACGCAGTATTTT,CASSKLASGSVYTQYF
TRBV27,TRBJ2-7,.,.,TGTGCCAGCAGTGCGACATGGGGCGAGCAGTACTTC,CASSATWGEQYF
TRBV7-2,TRBJ2-3,.,.,TGTGCCAGCAGCTTAGCCCCGATAGGACCCACAGATACGCAGTATTTT,CASSLAPIGPTDTQYF
TRBV10-1,TRBJ1-2,TRBD1,.,TGCGCCAGCAGCGAGCCGCGGACAGGGGGCGAGTATGGCTACACCTTC,CASSEPRTGGEYGYTF
TRBV10-2,TRBJ2-3,.,.,TGCGCCAGCAAGAGCACAGATACGCAGTATTTT,CASKSTDTQYF
TRBV25-1,TRBJ2-5,.,.,TGTGCCAGCAGTGAATGGGGGGCAGAGACCCAGTACTTC,CASSEWGAETQYF
TRBV5-4,TRBJ2-7,.,.,TGTGCCAGCAGCTTTGTGGGGAGGACCTACGAGCAGTACTTC,CASSFVGRTYEQYF
TRBV6-6,TRBJ1-4,.,.,TGTGCCAGCAGTCGCCGGGACACCGAGAGGGAAAAACTGTTTTTT,CASSRRDTEREKLFF
TRBV5-1,TRBJ1-6,TRBD1,.,TGCGCCAGCAGCTCCCAGGACAGGGGGCAATCACCCCTCCACTTT,CASSSQDRGQSPLHF
TRBV6-1,TRBJ2-2,.,.,TGTGCCAGCAAATCACCGGGACAAAACACCGGGGAGCTGTTTTTT,CASKSPGQNTGELFF
TRBV7-6,TRBJ2-1,TRBD1,.,TGTGCCAGCAGCTTAATGGGACAGGGGGCCTACAATGAGCAGTTCTTC,CASSLMGQGAYNEQFF
TRBV5-4,TRBJ2-2,.,.,TGTGCCAGCAGCTCGGCGGGACAGAGGAACACCGGGGAGCTGTTTTTT,CASSSAGQRNTGELFF
TRBV7-8,TRBJ1-1,TRBD1,.,TGTGCCAGCAAAAACTACAGGGGTAAAACTGAAGCTTTCTTT,CASKNYRGKTEAFF
TRBV6-5,TRBJ1-1,.,.,TGTGCCAGCAGTTACGTTACAGGCAACACTGAAGCTTTCTTT,CASSYVTGNTEAFF
TRBV19,TRBJ1-6,TRBD1,.,TGTGCCAGTAGTATAACAGGGGGCGATAATTCACCCCTCCACTTT,CASSITGGDNSPLHF
TRBV18,TRBJ2-1,.,.,TGTGCCAGCTCACCACCGATCTGGGACGACAATGAGCAGTTCTTC,CASSPPIWDDNEQFF
TRBV9,TRBJ2-3,.,.,TGTGCCAGCGGCGGGACAGCAAGCACAGATACGCAGTATTTT,CASGGTASTDTQYF
TRBV7-3,TRBJ2-7,TRBD1,.,TGTGCCAGCAGCCCGGACAGGATATCCTACGAGCAGTACTTC,CASSPDRISYEQYF
TRBV7-2,TRBJ1-4,TRBD1,.,TGTGCCAGCAGCTCAACAGGGGGCCTAAATGAAAAACTGTTTTTT,CASSSTGGLNEKLFF
TRBV18,TRBJ2-3,TRBD1,.,TGTGCCAGCTCACTACAGACAGGGCAGGCAGATACGCAGTATTTT,CASSLQTGQADTQYF
TRBV6-6,TRBJ2-7,.,few,TGTGCCAGCAGCTCCCCTGCTTTAGCATCCGAGCAGTACTTC,CASSSPALASEQYF
TRBV9,TRBJ2-3,.,.,TGTGCCAGCAGCGTAGCTGTCGGACGCACAGATACGCAGTATTTT,CASSVAVGRTDTQYF
TRBV28,TRBJ1-1,.,.,TGTGCCAGCACCTCTTTGGGGAAGGGGCCCGCTTTCTTT,CASTSLGKGPAFF
TRBV5-6,TRBJ2-7,.,.,TGTGCCAGCAGCTTGAGAACGATAGGGGCGGTGCAGTACTTC,CASSLRTIGAVQYF
TRBV6-1,TRBJ1-5,.,.,TGTGCCAGCAGTGATTGGGAGAGGCAGCCCCAGCATTTT,CASSDWERQPQHF
TRBV12-1,TRBJ2-7,.,.,TGTGCCAGCAGCTTTGTGGGCGGGGAGCAGTACTTC,CASSFVGGEQYF
TRBV7-2,TRBJ1-5,TRBD1,.,TGTGCCAGCAGCTTAGACAGGGGAGTCTCTAAGCCCCAGCATTTT,CASSLDRGVSKPQHF
TRBV6-5,TRBJ1-6,.,.,TGTGCCAGCAGCGGCGGGACGGGTAATTCACCCCTCCACTTT,CASSGGTGNSPLHF
TRBV6-1,TRBJ2-4,.,.,TGTGCCAGCAGTGAAGCCGGGTCTCCGGGGCGGTTGGCCAAAAACATTCAGTACTTC,CASSEAGSPGRLAKNIQYF
TRBV2,TRBJ2-2,TRBD1,.,TGTGCCGGCGACAGGGTTGAGACCGGGGAGCTGTTTTTT,CAGDRVETGELFF
TRBV5-4,TRBJ1-2,.,.,TGTGCCAGCAGCTTGGGGGATACTAACTATGGCTACACCTTC,CASSLGDTNYGYTF
TRBV5-4,TRBJ1-5,.,.,TGTGCCAGCAAACCCCGGGACAAGAATTATCAGCCCCAGCATTTT,CASKPRDKNYQPQHF
TRBV2,TRBJ1-1,.,once,TGTGCCAGCCACCCCACGGCAGGGGTGAACACTGAAGCTTTCTTT,CASHPTAGVNTEAFF
TRBV28,TRBJ2-7,TRBD2,.,TGTGCCAGCAGTCCCCCTAGCGGGAGGGTCTACGAGCAGTACTTC,CASSPPSGRVYEQYF
TRBV19,TRBJ2-7,.,.,TGTGCCAGTAGTACCCACAAGAAGGGGGGATACGAGCAGTACTTC,CASSTHKKGGYEQYF
TRBV10-3,TRBJ1-2,.,.,TGTGCCATCAGTGAGTTGGTCGGAAACTATGGCTACACCTTC,CAISELVGNYGYTF
TRBV6-6,TRBJ2-2,TRBD1,.,TGTGCCAGCAGCCGGGACAGAAACACCGGGGAGCTGTTTTTT,CASSRDRNTGELFF
TRBV5-1,TRBJ1-1,TRBD1,.,TGCGCCAGCAGCCACCTGACAGGGGGCGAGGGAGCTTTCTTT,CASSHLTGGEGAFF
TRBV27,TRBJ1-6,.,.,TGTGCCAGCAGTTTATCCCGTGATTCACCCCTCCACTTT,CASSLSRDSPLHF
TRBV27,TRBJ1-1,.,.,TGTGCCAGCAGTTTCTATGTGAACACTGAAGCTTTCTTT,CASSFYVNTEAFF